The 27 T cell receptor beta chains below were found in one sample sequenced in a study of cytomegalovirus exposure and HLA in healthy donors. Amplification used 60 Vbeta primers and 13 Jbeta primers. Data came from immunoSEQ multiplex PCR; TCRdb stores just in-frame clones and leaves some out. This listing includes tens of thousands of clones. Input material: PBMCs. The receptors shown here come from a male donor in good health and CMV-seropositive.

The chain has TRBV9 and TRBJ2-7, with 7 bases aligning to TRBD1. The germline V gene encodes CDR1 SGDLS and CDR2 YYNGEE. This CDR3 region has 17 residues. The V and J ends lost 4 bases and 3 bases, in that order; junction bases with no gene match: 16. The CDR3 nucleotides are TGTGCCAGCAGCCCGAGTAGGTGGGAAGACAGGGACTACGAGCAGTACTTC. Protein: CASSPSRWEDRDYEQYF.

The J gene is TRBJ2-7, the V gene TRBV4-1, with D uncertain. The CDR3 covers 14 residues. Trimming shortened V by 4 bases and J by 6 bases, and 16 bases separated the two germline ends. The germline gives CDR1 MGHRA, CDR2 YSYEKL. The CDR3 loop is CASSRLIVVGEQYF. The CDR3 DNA reads TGCGCCAGCAGCCGCCTAATCGTTGTTGGCGAGCAGTACTTC.

The CDR3 DNA reads TGTGCCTGGAGTCCCGCCGGGGGCTACACCTTC. This translates into CAWSPAGGYTF. The V gene is TRBV30, the J gene TRBJ1-2; no reliable D call. The V gene lost 2 bases and the J gene lost 8 bases, with 9 bases spanning the gap. Germline CDR1 reads GTSNPN; CDR2 reads SVGIG (reference sequence). The CDR3 length is 11 residues.

The chain combines TRBV30 with TRBJ2-1; possibly TRBD2 for D (6 bases). V gave up 2 bases and J gave up 2 bases, with 10 bases separating them. Germline CDR1 reads GTSNPN; CDR2 reads SVGIG (reference sequence). The CDR3 spans 14 residues. CDR3 sequence: CAWSLPGAYNEQFF. The CDR3 region has the DNA TGTGCCTGGAGTCTGCCGGGGGCCTACAATGAGCAGTTCTTC.

The chain links TRBV5-6 to TRBJ2-1, with D perhaps matching TRBD1 (5 bases). Per the germline V gene, CDR1 is SGHDT and CDR2 is YYEEEE. The V end was cut by 1 base, the J end by 0 bases, with 8 bases between. The CDR3 extends over 15 amino acids. The CDR3 spells CASSLRGSSYNEQFF. In DNA form, the CDR3 reads TGTGCCAGCAGCTTGAGGGGAAGCTCCTACAATGAGCAGTTCTTC. Combining the CDR3 with reference TRBV5-6 and TRBJ2-1 gives the whole variable domain DAGVTQSPTHLIKTRGQQVTLRCSPKSGHDTVSWYQQALGQGPQFIFQYYEEEERQRGNFPDRFSGHQFPNYSSELNVNALLLGDSALYLCASSLRGSSYNEQFFGPGTRLTVL.

V and J are TRBV9 and TRBJ2-7, with 12 bases fitting TRBD1. The germline gives CDR1 SGDLS, CDR2 YYNGEE. The CDR3 runs 15 residues. With 3 bases clipped from V and 7 bases from J, the junction kept 8 bases outside the gene matches. CDR3 in amino acids: CASSGGTGGPGEQYF. The CDR3, as DNA: TGTGCCAGCAGCGGTGGGACAGGGGGCCCAGGGGAGCAGTACTTC.

The V and J genes are TRBV5-1 and TRBJ2-7; 10 bases are a match to TRBD1. The germline CDR1 and CDR2 sequences are SGHRS and YFSETQ. V was clipped by 3 bases and J by 0 bases; unmatched bases: 9. This CDR3 is built from 17 residues. The CDR3 coding sequence is TGCGCCAGCAGCTCCCGGACAGGGGGAACGAGCTCCTACGAGCAGTACTTC. Its protein product is CASSSRTGGTSSYEQYF. Variable domain in full (rest from reference TRBV5-1 and TRBJ2-7): KAGVTQTPRYLIKTRGQQVTLSCSPISGHRSVSWYQQTPGQGLQFLFEYFSETQRNKGNFPGRFSGRQFSNSRSEMNVSTLELGDSALYLCASSSRTGGTSSYEQYFGPGTRLTVT.

This chain uses TRBV6-5 with TRBJ2-1, with 9 nucleotides matching TRBD1. V trimming: 5 bases; J trimming: 3 bases; junction bases outside the gene matches: 5. This CDR3 spans 15 amino acids. The germline V gene has CDR1 MNHEY and CDR2 SVGAGI. The CDR3 here is CASSTGTGFYNEQFF. Written as DNA, the CDR3 is TGTGCCAGCAGTACCGGGACAGGGTTCTACAATGAGCAGTTCTTC.

The chain couples TRBV30 to TRBJ1-3, with 8 bases identical to TRBD1. Trimming took 8 bases from V and 8 from J; bases not matched to a gene: 8. From germline, CDR1 is GTSNPN and CDR2 SVGIG (reference sequence). This CDR3 has 12 amino acids. CDR3 in DNA: TGTGCCCTCTGGACAGGGAGGGACACCATATATTTT. Encoded protein: CALWTGRDTIYF.

The chain has TRBV15 and TRBJ2-1; TRBD2 aligns across 11 bases. This CDR3 is built from 18 residues. Germline V lookup: CDR1 LNHNV, CDR2 YYDKDF (reference sequence). V gave up 1 base and J gave up 2 bases; unmatched junction bases: 7. The CDR3 loop is CATSRVSGTSGAYNEQFF. CDR3 DNA: TGTGCCACCAGCAGAGTATCCGGGACTAGCGGTGCCTACAATGAGCAGTTCTTC.

The rearrangement uses TRBV14 and TRBJ2-7; D may be TRBD2 (7 bases). Germline values: CDR1 SGHDN, CDR2 FVKESK. The ends were cut back, 5 bases at V and 5 bases at J, with 13 bases in the middle. CDR3 size: 13 residues. The CDR3 spells CASSGGARDEQYF. In nucleotides, the CDR3 is TGTGCCAGCAGCGGGGGGGCAAGAGACGAGCAGTACTTC. The full variable domain, in which reference TRBV14 and TRBJ2-7 provide the parts outside the CDR3, is EAGVTQFPSHSVIEKGQTVTLRCDPISGHDNLYWYRRVMGKEIKFLLHFVKESKQDESGMPNNRFLAERTGGTYSTLKVQPAELEDSGVYFCASSGGARDEQYFGPGTRLTVT.

The rearrangement joins TRBV6-5 to TRBJ1-4, with 7 positions matching TRBD1. V shed 6 bases, J shed 4 bases, and the junction held 5 bases outside the gene matches. Germline V CDR1 and CDR2: MNHEY, SVGAGI. This CDR3 has 14 amino acids. The CDR3 loop reads CASRPGQLNEKLFF. CDR3 coding DNA: TGTGCCAGCAGACCGGGACAGCTTAATGAAAAACTGTTTTTT.

The V call is TRBV6-1, the J call TRBJ1-6; the D is unclear. With 7 bases removed from V and 0 bases from J, the gap between germline ends came to 10 bases. Germline loops: CDR1 MNHNS, CDR2 SASEGT. The CDR3 length is 15 residues. CDR3 nucleotides: TGTGCCAGCATGGTCGGAGGCTCCTATAATTCACCCCTCCACTTT. Translation gives CASMVGGSYNSPLHF.

CDR3 protein: CASSKVRGPDSYEQYF. The CDR3 coding sequence is TGTGCCAGTAGTAAAGTCCGTGGCCCAGACTCCTACGAGCAGTACTTC. V and J are TRBV19 and TRBJ2-7; D is undetermined. Germline V gene lookup returns CDR1 LNHDA and CDR2 SQIVND (reference sequence). The CDR3 is 16 amino acids. V was trimmed by 4 bases and J by 0 bases, leaving 16 bases between them.

The J gene is TRBJ2-7, the V gene TRBV5-1, with 7 positions matching TRBD1. With V trimmed by 7 bases and J by 4 bases, 5 bases remained unmatched. Germline V gene sequence: CDR1 SGHRS, CDR2 YFSETQ. The CDR3 is 12 residues long. CDR3 DNA: TGCGCCAGCGTTGGGACAGCTTACGAGCAGTACTTC. Residues: CASVGTAYEQYF. The variable domain in full, completed from reference TRBV5-1 and TRBJ2-7, reads KAGVTQTPRYLIKTRGQQVTLSCSPISGHRSVSWYQQTPGQGLQFLFEYFSETQRNKGNFPGRFSGRQFSNSRSEMNVSTLELGDSALYLCASVGTAYEQYFGPGTRLTVT.

The chain has TRBV4-2 and TRBJ2-5; tentatively, D is TRBD1 (7 bases). V dropped 1 base and J dropped 5 bases, with 17 bases sitting between them. The CDR3 spans 16 residues. Germline CDR1 reads LGHNA; CDR2 reads YNFKEQ. The DNA of the CDR3 is TGTGCCAGCAGCCAAGCATGGAGGGGGCAGGGGGAGACCCAGTACTTC. Amino acid sequence: CASSQAWRGQGETQYF.

This chain joins TRBV10-3 and TRBJ1-1; TRBD1 matches 7 bases. In germline, CDR1 is ENHRY, CDR2 SYGVKD. Trimming took 2 bases from V and 12 from J; bases not matched to a gene: 6. The CDR3 covers 12 residues. The CDR3 spells CAISETQGFSFF. The CDR3 DNA reads as TGTGCCATCAGTGAGACACAGGGGTTTTCTTTCTTT.

V gene TRBV5-1 combines with J gene TRBJ2-5; 10 bases line up with TRBD1. Per germline, CDR1 SGHRS and CDR2 YFSETQ. The CDR3 has 15 residues. With 0 bases clipped from V and 3 bases from J, the junction kept 2 bases outside the gene matches. The CDR3: CASSLAGTGEETQYF. CDR3 nucleotide sequence: TGCGCCAGCAGCTTGGCCGGGACAGGGGAAGAGACCCAGTACTTC.

The rearrangement links TRBV5-1 to TRBJ1-1; possible D gene TRBD1, 5 bases. Germline loops: CDR1 SGHRS, CDR2 YFSETQ. Trimming cost V 4 bases and J 4 bases, with 11 bases left between them. This CDR3 region has 13 residues. CDR3 sequence reads: CASSQGLTTEAFF. As DNA, the CDR3 is TGCGCCAGCAGCCAGGGACTCACCACTGAAGCTTTCTTT.

Turning to this clone: Different DNA sequences within this sample yield the same CDR3. This chain links TRBV5-1 with TRBJ2-2; no clear D. Trimming pared 0 bases from V and 4 bases from J, leaving 4 bases between. The CDR3 is 13 residues long. Per germline, CDR1 SGHRS and CDR2 YFSETQ. CDR3 amino acids: CASSLAGTGELFF. DNA of the CDR3: TGCGCCAGCAGCTTGGCGGGCACCGGGGAGCTGTTTTTT.

The rearrangement links TRBV4-1 to TRBJ2-5, with TRBD1 matching over 7 bases. V lost 0 bases and J lost 1; bases outside the gene matches: 5. CDR3 size: 16 residues. CDR1 and CDR2 (germline): MGHRA, YSYEKL. As DNA, the CDR3 is TGCGCCAGCAGCCAAGATCTCAGGGGGATCCAAGAGACCCAGTACTTC. Amino acid sequence: CASSQDLRGIQETQYF.

The CDR3 nucleotides are TGTGCCAGCAGTCCGGTTGGCGGGGGGGCCGTGACAGATACGCAGTATTTT. This codes for CASSPVGGGAVTDTQYF. This chain uses TRBV5-4 with TRBJ2-3, with 9 bases identical to TRBD2. V lost 5 bases, J lost 3 bases, and 13 bases stayed unmatched. The CDR3 is made up of 17 amino acids. The germline gives CDR1 SGHNT, CDR2 YYREEE (reference sequence).

The CDR3: CASTTGGTEAFF. Here the CDR3 DNA reads TGTGCCAGCACCACAGGGGGCACTGAAGCTTTCTTT. The chain links TRBV18 to TRBJ1-1, with TRBD1 matching over 8 bases. The V segment lost 8 bases and the J segment 4 bases; nucleotides outside the gene matches: 3. This CDR3 is built from 12 residues. CDR1 is KGHSH, CDR2 LQKENI, per germline.

This chain connects TRBV28 to TRBJ2-2, with 9 bases identical to TRBD1. V was pared by 6 bases and J by 6 bases, with 8 bases of the junction left unmatched. This CDR3 region has 15 residues. CDR1 is MDHEN and CDR2 is SYDVKM in the germline V gene. Here the CDR3 reads CASSNEQGAAGELFF. Written as DNA, the CDR3 is TGTGCCAGCAGCAACGAACAGGGGGCGGCCGGGGAGCTGTTTTTT.

The chain uses TRBV11-2 and TRBJ2-7; D is unclear. V lost 4 bases and J lost 4, with 14 bases in between. The CDR3 totals 14 residues. Germline assignment: CDR1 SGHAT and CDR2 FQNNGV. CDR3 in DNA: TGTGCCAGCAGCTCCCTTCGACATAGATACGAGCAGTACTTC. It specifies CASSSLRHRYEQYF. The whole variable domain, remainder taken from reference TRBV11-2 and TRBJ2-7, is EAGVAQSPRYKIIEKRQSVAFWCNPISGHATLYWYQQILGQGPKLLIQFQNNGVVDDSQLPKDRFSAERLKGVDSTLKIQPAKLEDSAVYLCASSSLRHRYEQYFGPGTRLTVT.

The chain is built from TRBV29-1 and TRBJ2-5, with 8 bases identical to TRBD1. This CDR3 is 15 amino acids long. CDR1 and CDR2 (germline): SQVTM, ANQGSEA. J was trimmed by 2 bases and V by 0 bases; bases with no gene match: 5. DNA of the CDR3: TGCAGCGTTGAAGATCGGACAGGGAGGCAAGAGACCCAGTACTTC. Its translation: CSVEDRTGRQETQYF.

V and J are TRBV4-2 and TRBJ2-3; D is possibly TRBD1 (6 bases). The V gene lost 1 base and the J gene lost 6 bases, with 14 bases spanning the gap. Germline V gene lookup returns CDR1 LGHNA and CDR2 YNFKEQ. This CDR3 contains 15 residues. The CDR3 protein is CASSQARDTPDTQYF. CDR3 nucleotide sequence: TGTGCCAGCAGCCAAGCCCGGGACACCCCGGATACGCAGTATTTT.